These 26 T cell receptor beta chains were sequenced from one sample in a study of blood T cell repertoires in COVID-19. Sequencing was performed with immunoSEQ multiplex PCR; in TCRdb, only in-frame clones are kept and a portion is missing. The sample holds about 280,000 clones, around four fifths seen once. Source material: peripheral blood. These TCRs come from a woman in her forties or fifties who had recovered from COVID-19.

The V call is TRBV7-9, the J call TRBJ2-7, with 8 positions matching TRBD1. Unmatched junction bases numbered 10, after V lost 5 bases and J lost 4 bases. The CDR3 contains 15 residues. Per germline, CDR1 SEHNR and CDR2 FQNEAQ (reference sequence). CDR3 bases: TGTGCCAGCAGCGACAGGGGAACAACAGATTACGAGCAGTACTTC. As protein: CASSDRGTTDYEQYF.

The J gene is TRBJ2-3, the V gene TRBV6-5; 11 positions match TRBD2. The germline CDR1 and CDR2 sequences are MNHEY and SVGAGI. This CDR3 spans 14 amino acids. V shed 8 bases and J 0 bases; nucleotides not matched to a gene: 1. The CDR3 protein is CASWTSGSTDTQYF. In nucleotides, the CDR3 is TGTGCCAGCTGGACTAGCGGGAGCACAGATACGCAGTATTTT.

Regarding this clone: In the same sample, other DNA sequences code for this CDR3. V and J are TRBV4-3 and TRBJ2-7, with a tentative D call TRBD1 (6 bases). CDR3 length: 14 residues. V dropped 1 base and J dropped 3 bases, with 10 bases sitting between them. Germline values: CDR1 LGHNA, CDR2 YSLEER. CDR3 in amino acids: CASSQGPGHYEQYF. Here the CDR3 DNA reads TGCGCCAGCAGCCAAGGACCGGGACACTACGAGCAGTACTTC.

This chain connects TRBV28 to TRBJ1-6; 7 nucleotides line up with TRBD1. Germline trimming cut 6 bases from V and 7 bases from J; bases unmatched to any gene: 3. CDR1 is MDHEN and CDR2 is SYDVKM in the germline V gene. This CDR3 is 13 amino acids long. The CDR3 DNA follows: TGTGCCAGCAGCGACAGGGCCAATTCACCCCTCCACTTT. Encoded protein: CASSDRANSPLHF. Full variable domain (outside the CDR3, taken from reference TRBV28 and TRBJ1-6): DVKVTQSSRYLVKRTGEKVFLECVQDMDHENMFWYRQDPGLGLRLIYFSYDVKMKEKGDIPEGYSVSREKKERFSLILESASTNQTSMYLCASSDRANSPLHFGNGTRLTVT.

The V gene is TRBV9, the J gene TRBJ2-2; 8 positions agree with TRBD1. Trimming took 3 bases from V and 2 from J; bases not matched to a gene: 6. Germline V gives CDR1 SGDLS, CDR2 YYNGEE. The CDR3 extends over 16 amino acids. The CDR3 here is CASSATGALNTGELFF. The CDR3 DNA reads TGTGCCAGCAGCGCGACAGGGGCCTTAAACACCGGGGAGCTGTTTTTT.

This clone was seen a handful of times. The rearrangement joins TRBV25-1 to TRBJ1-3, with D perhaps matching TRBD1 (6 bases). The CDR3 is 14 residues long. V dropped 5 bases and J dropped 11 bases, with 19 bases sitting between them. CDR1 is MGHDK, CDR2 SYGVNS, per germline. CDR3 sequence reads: CASSLSGGATPIYF. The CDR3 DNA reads TGTGCCAGCAGTCTTTCGGGGGGCGCCACGCCCATATATTTT.

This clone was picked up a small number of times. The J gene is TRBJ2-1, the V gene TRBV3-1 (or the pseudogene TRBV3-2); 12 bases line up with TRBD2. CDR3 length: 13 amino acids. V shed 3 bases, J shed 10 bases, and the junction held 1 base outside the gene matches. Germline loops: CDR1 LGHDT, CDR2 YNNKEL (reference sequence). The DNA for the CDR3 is TGTGCCAGCAGCCAGACTAGCGGGAGAGAGCAGTTCTTC. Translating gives CASSQTSGREQFF.

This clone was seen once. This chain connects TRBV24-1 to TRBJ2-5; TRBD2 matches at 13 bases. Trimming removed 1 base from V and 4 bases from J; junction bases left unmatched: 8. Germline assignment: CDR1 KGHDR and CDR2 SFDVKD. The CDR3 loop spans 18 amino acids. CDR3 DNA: TGTGCCACCAGTGATTTCGGTTGGACTAGCGGGAGTAGAGAGACCCAGTACTTC. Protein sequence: CATSDFGWTSGSRETQYF.

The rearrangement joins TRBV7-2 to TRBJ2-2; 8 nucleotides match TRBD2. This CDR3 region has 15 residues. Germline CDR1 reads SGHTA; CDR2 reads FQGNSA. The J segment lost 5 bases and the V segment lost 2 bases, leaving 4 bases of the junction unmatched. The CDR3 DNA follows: TGTGCCAGCAGCTTATGGGGGACTAGTACCGGGGAGCTGTTTTTT. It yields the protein CASSLWGTSTGELFF.

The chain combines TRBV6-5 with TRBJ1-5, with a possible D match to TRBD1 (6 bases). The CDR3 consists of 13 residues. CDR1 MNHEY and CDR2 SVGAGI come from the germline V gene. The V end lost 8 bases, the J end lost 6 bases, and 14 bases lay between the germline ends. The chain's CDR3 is CASAQGGAQPQHF. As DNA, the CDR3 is TGTGCCAGCGCCCAAGGGGGTGCTCAGCCCCAGCATTTT.

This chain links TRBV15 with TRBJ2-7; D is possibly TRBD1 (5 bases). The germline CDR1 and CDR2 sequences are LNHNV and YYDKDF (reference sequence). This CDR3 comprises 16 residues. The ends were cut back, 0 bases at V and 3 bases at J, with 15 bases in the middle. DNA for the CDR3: TGTGCCACCAGCAGAGATCTCGGTACCCAGGGCTACGAGCAGTACTTC. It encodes CATSRDLGTQGYEQYF.

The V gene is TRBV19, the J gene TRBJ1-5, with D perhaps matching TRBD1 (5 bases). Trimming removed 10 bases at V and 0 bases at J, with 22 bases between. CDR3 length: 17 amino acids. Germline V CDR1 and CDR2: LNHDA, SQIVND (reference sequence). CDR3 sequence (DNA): TGTGCCACCCATCAATCAGGGTTCCCTTATAGCAATCAGCCCCAGCATTTT. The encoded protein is CATHQSGFPYSNQPQHF.

DNA for the CDR3: TGTGCCAGCAGTTACGGCCGGGCTGGAAACACCATATATTTT. Its protein product is CASSYGRAGNTIYF. The chain uses TRBV6-5 and TRBJ1-3; D ambiguous. Per germline, CDR1 MNHEY and CDR2 SVGAGI. The CDR3 totals 14 residues. V was pared by 2 bases and J by 2 bases, with 7 bases between.

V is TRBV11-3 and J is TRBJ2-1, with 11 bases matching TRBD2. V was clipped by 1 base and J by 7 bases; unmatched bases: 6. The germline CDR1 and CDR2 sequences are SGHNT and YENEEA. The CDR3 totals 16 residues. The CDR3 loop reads CASSLGDSGGANEQFF. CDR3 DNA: TGTGCCAGCAGCTTAGGGGATAGCGGGGGGGCGAATGAGCAGTTCTTC.

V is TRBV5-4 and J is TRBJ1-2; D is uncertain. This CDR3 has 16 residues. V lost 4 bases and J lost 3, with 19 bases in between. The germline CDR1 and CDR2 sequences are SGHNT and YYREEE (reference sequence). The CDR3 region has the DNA TGTGCCAGCAGCAAAGATAACCCCGGAGGCGACTATGGCTACACCTTC. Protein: CASSKDNPGGDYGYTF.

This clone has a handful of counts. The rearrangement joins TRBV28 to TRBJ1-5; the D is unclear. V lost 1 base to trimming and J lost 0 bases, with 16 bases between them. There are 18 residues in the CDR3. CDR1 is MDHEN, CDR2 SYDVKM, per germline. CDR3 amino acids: CASSLYSFWSDSNQPQHF. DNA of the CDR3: TGTGCCAGCAGTTTATACTCATTCTGGTCCGATAGCAATCAGCCCCAGCATTTT.

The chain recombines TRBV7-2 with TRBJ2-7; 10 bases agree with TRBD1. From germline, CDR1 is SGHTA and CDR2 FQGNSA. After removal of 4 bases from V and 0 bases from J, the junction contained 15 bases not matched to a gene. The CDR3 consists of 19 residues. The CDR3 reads CASSSRPGTGASSSYEQYF. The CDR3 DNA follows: TGTGCCAGCAGCTCTAGACCCGGGACAGGGGCTAGTAGCTCCTACGAGCAGTACTTC.

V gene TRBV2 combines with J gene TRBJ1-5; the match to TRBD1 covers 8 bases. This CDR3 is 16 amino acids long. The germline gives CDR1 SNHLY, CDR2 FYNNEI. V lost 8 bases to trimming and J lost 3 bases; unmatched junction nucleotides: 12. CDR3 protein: CASRDVGQGTNQPQHF. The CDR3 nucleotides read TGTGCCAGCCGAGATGTAGGACAGGGCACCAATCAGCCCCAGCATTTT.

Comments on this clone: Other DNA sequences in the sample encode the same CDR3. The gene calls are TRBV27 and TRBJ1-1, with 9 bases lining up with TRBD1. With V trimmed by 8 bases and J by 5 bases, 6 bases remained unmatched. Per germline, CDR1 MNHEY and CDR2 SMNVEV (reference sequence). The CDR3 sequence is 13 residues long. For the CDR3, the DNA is TGTGCCAGCCGTGCGACAGGGGGTACTGAAGCTTTCTTT. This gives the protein CASRATGGTEAFF.

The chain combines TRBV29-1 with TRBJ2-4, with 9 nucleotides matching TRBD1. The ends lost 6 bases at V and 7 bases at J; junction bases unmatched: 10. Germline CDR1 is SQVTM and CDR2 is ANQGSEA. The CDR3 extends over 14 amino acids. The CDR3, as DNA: TGCAGCGTAGCCGTAGGGACAGGGAATAACATTCAGTACTTC. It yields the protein CSVAVGTGNNIQYF.

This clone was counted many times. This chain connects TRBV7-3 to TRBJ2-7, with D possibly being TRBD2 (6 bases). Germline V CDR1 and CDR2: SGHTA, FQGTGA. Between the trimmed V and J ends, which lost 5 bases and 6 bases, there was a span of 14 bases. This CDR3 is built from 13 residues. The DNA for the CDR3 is TGTGCCAGCAGCCCCGGGAGTTTGGCCGAGCAGTACTTC. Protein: CASSPGSLAEQYF. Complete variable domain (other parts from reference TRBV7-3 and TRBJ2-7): GAGVSQTPSNKVTEKGKYVELRCDPISGHTALYWYRQSLGQGPEFLIYFQGTGAADDSGLPNDRFFAVRPEGSVSTLKIQRTERGDSAVYLCASSPGSLAEQYFGPGTRLTVT.

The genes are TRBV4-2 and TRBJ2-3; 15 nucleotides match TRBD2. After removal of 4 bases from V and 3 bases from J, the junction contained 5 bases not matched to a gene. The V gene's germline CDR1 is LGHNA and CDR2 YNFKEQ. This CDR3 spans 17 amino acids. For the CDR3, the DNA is TGTGCCAGCAGCCTGGGACTAGCGGGGGGAGTGACAGATACGCAGTATTTT. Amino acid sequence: CASSLGLAGGVTDTQYF.

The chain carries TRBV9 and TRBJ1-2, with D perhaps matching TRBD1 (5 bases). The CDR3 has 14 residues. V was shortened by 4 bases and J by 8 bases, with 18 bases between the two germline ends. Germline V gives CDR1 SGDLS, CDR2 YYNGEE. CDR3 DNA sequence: TGTGCCAGCAGCCCTGTCCCCCCCGGGGGGGGCTACACCTTC. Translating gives CASSPVPPGGGYTF. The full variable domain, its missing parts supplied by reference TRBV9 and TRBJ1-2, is DSGVTQTPKHLITATGQRVTLRCSPRSGDLSVYWYQQSLDQGLQFLIQYYNGEERAKGNILERFSAQQFPDLHSELNLSSLELGDSALYFCASSPVPPGGGYTFGSGTRLTVV.

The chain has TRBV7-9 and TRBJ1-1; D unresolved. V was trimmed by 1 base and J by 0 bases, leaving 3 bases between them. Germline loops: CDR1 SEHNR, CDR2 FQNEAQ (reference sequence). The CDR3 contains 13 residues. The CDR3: CASSLDMNTEAFF. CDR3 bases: TGTGCCAGCAGCTTAGACATGAACACTGAAGCTTTCTTT. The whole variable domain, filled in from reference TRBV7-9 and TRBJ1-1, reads DTGVSQNPRHKITKRGQNVTFRCDPISEHNRLYWYRQTLGQGPEFLTYFQNEAQLEKSRLLSDRFSAERPKGSFSTLEIQRTEQGDSAMYLCASSLDMNTEAFFGQGTRLTVV.

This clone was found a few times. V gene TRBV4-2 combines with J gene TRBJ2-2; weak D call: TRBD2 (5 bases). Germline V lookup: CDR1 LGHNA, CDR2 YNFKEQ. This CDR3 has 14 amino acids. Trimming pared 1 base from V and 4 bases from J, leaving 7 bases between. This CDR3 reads CASSQGETTGELFF. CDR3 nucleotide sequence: TGTGCCAGCAGCCAAGGGGAGACCACCGGGGAGCTGTTTTTT.

The CDR3 reads CASSLIASGPYNEQFF. The CDR3 bases are TGTGCCAGCAGCTTAATCGCTAGCGGACCTTACAATGAGCAGTTCTTC. This rearrangement joins TRBV7-2 to TRBJ2-1; the match to TRBD2 covers 7 bases. Germline-derived CDR1 and CDR2 are SGHTA and FQGNSA. The CDR3 is 16 amino acids. With V trimmed by 2 bases and J by 4 bases, 8 bases remained unmatched.